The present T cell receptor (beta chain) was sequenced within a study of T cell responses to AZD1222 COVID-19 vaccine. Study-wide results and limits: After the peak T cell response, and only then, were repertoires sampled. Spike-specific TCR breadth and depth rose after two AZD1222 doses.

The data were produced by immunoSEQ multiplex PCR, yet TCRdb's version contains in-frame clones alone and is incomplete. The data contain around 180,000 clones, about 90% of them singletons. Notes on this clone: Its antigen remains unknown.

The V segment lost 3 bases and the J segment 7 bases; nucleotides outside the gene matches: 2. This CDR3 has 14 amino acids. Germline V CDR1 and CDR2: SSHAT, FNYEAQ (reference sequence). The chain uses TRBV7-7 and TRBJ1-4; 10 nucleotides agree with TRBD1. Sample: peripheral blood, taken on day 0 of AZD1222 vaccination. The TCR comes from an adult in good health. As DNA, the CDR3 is TGTGCCAGCAGCTTGGACAGGGGGAGTGAAAAACTGTTTTTT. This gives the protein CASSLDRGSEKLFF.